A selection of T cell receptor beta chains follows, all from one sample in a study of blood T cell repertoires in COVID-19. The method was immunoSEQ multiplex PCR; TCRdb's version includes in-frame clones alone and lacks a portion of them. The sample consists of roughly 55,000 clones, roughly 84% of them appearing once. The sample taken for sequencing was peripheral blood. The receptor set was obtained from a man in his 70s with active COVID-19. CDR3s include the opening cysteine and the closing phenylalanine or tryptophan. Fields, in order: D gene, clone size, J gene, V gene, CDR3 protein, CDR3 DNA. A D gene is named only where the DNA matches it firmly. The listing skips clone size in some rows; elsewhere it reads once, few, many or a size class.

-	-	TRBJ1-2	TRBV3-1/TRBV3-2	CASSQVRARGYTF	TGTGCCAGCAGCCAAGTGCGGGCCCGGGGCTACACCTTC
-	few	TRBJ1-1	TRBV19	CASSTGLRNTEAFF	TGTGCCAGTAGTACGGGACTCAGGAACACTGAAGCTTTCTTT
-	-	TRBJ1-6	TRBV3-1/TRBV3-2	CASSYSPNNSPLHF	TGTGCCAGCAGCTACTCCCCAAATAATTCACCCCTCCACTTT
-	-	TRBJ1-6	TRBV2	CASGENSPLHF	TGTGCCAGCGGGGAGAATTCACCCCTCCACTTT
TRBD1	-	TRBJ1-1	TRBV6-5	CASSYRGQLNTEAFF	TGTGCCAGCAGTTACCGGGGACAGCTGAACACTGAAGCTTTCTTT
-	-	TRBJ1-1	TRBV4-3	CASSYTGNTEAFF	TGCGCCAGCAGCTATACAGGGAACACTGAAGCTTTCTTT
-	-	TRBJ2-2	TRBV6-2/TRBV6-3	CASSFLGDGELFF	TGTGCCAGCAGTTTTTTAGGGGACGGGGAGCTGTTTTTT
TRBD1	many	TRBJ2-1	TRBV7-9	CASSLGDRGRDEQFF	TGTGCCAGCAGCTTAGGGGACAGGGGGCGAGATGAGCAGTTCTTC
-	-	TRBJ1-6	TRBV30	CAWSRSEESSPLHF	TGTGCCTGGAGTCGATCCGAGGAGTCTTCACCCCTCCACTTT
TRBD2	-	TRBJ2-1	TRBV29-1	CSPRGGLAGGLSYNEQFF	TGCAGCCCCAGAGGGGGACTAGCGGGGGGGCTCTCCTACAATGAGCAGTTCTTC
-	-	TRBJ2-4	TRBV5-6	CASSLRELAKNIQYF	TGTGCCAGCAGCTTGCGGGAACTAGCCAAAAACATTCAGTACTTC
TRBD2	-	TRBJ2-1	TRBV7-2	CASSPHSGGSYNEQFF	TGTGCCAGCAGCCCCCATAGCGGGGGTTCCTACAATGAGCAGTTCTTC
-	-	TRBJ2-3	TRBV6-5	CASLDSRVTDTQYF	TGTGCCAGCCTGGATAGCAGGGTCACAGATACGCAGTATTTT
-	-	TRBJ1-2	TRBV5-1	CASSLQDGYTF	TGCGCCAGCTCTCTCCAGGATGGCTACACCTTC
-	-	TRBJ1-3	TRBV7-2	CASSLERNTIYF	TGTGCCAGCAGCTTAGAGCGGAACACCATATATTTT